This T cell receptor (beta chain) was recorded in a study of shared T cell receptors in the human thymus. The table came from immunoSEQ multiplex PCR; TCRdb's copy has only in-frame clones and leaves some out. This table holds roughly 550,000 clones, about four fifths found once. Germline loops: CDR1 SGHRS, CDR2 YFSETQ. The junction had 7 bases not matched to a gene; V was cut back by 0 bases and J by 5 bases. This CDR3 contains 15 residues. These records were also assigned to another study, of human thymus T cells.

The clonotype was recovered from a boy younger than two with a congenital heart defect. Source material: thymocytes. V is TRBV5-1 and J is TRBJ2-7, with 8 bases that match TRBD1. This CDR3 reads CASSLGTGLRDEQYF. In DNA, the CDR3 is TGCGCCAGCAGCTTGGGGACAGGGCTGCGCGACGAGCAGTACTTC.